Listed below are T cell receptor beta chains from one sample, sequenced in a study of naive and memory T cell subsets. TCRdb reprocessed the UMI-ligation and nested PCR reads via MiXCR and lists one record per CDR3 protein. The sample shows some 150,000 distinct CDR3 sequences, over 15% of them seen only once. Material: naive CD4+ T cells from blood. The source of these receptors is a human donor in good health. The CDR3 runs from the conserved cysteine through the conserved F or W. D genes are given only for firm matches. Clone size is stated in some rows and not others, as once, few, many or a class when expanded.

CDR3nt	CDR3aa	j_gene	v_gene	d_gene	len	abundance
TGTGCCAGCAGTTACGGACGAGGGCGTCCTGAAGCTTTCTTT	CASSYGRGRPEAFF	TRBJ1-1	TRBV6-5	NA	14	NA
TGCGCCAGCAGCCAACTAGCGGGGACACCAGAGACCCAGTACTTC	CASSQLAGTPETQYF	TRBJ2-5	TRBV4-1	TRBD2	15	many
TGTGCCAGCAGCTTAGGCCGGACAGGGGCTGAAGCTTTCTTT	CASSLGRTGAEAFF	TRBJ1-1	TRBV7-2	TRBD1	14	few
TGTGCCAGCAGTTCGGGACTAATGGAGGCCAATGAGCAGTTCTTC	CASSSGLMEANEQFF	TRBJ2-1	TRBV28	TRBD2	15	few
TGTGCCAGTAGTATCGACACTTACAATCAGCCCCAGCATTTT	CASSIDTYNQPQHF	TRBJ1-5	TRBV19	NA	14	NA
TGTGCCAGCAGCTCTAGTTCGGGGTCCTACAATGAGCAGTTCTTC	CASSSSSGSYNEQFF	TRBJ2-1	TRBV7-3	NA	15	NA
TGCGCCAGCAGCCGAGAGCGGGAGATCGATACGCAGTATTTT	CASSREREIDTQYF	TRBJ2-3	TRBV5-1	TRBD2	14	few
TGTGCCAGCAGCAAGGGGAATAGCGGGAGCTCGGGATACAATGAGCAGTTCTTC	CASSKGNSGSSGYNEQFF	TRBJ2-1	TRBV7-9	TRBD2	18	many
TGCAGTGCTAGATCCCGACAGGGCTGGCTGAGTGAGCAGTTCTTC	CSARSRQGWLSEQFF	TRBJ2-1	TRBV20-1	TRBD1	15	NA
TGTGCCAGCAGCAAAGGGACACGGGGCATATCTAGCGAGCAGTACTTC	CASSKGTRGISSEQYF	TRBJ2-7	TRBV7-9	NA	16	once
TGTGCCTCCCATGGGACAGGGGGCGAAAACTATGGCTACACCTTC	CASHGTGGENYGYTF	TRBJ1-2	TRBV10-3	TRBD1	15	NA
TGCAGTGCTAGAGATGGCCAGGGGGTCGAGACTGAAGCTTTCTTT	CSARDGQGVETEAFF	TRBJ1-1	TRBV20-1	TRBD1	15	NA
TGTGCCATCAGTATGGACAGGGATGGTGAGCAGTTCTTC	CAISMDRDGEQFF	TRBJ2-1	TRBV10-3	TRBD1	13	NA
TGTGCCAGCAGTCCTCCGGGAAAGAGGAACGGGGAGCTGTTTTTT	CASSPPGKRNGELFF	TRBJ2-2	TRBV5-4	NA	15	NA
TGCGCCAGCAGCCAAGTCGGACTTGCTCAAGAGACCCAGTACTTC	CASSQVGLAQETQYF	TRBJ2-5	TRBV4-1	NA	15	NA
TGTGCCAGCAGTAGGGGGTTGCTTGACTATGGCTACACCTTC	CASSRGLLDYGYTF	TRBJ1-2	TRBV6-6	NA	14	few
TGCAGTGCCCAGGGAGGGGGCGGGTACGAGCAGTACTTC	CSAQGGGGYEQYF	TRBJ2-7	TRBV20-1	NA	13	few
TGTGCCAGCAGCGTAGGGGACCCAGCAGGTGGAGATACGCAGTATTTT	CASSVGDPAGGDTQYF	TRBJ2-3	TRBV9	NA	16	NA
TGTGCCTGGAGTAGCGCTAGACAAACTGAGCAGTTCTTC	CAWSSARQTEQFF	TRBJ2-1	TRBV30	NA	13	NA
TGTGCCAGCAGCCAAGATGTGACCCTCCTTGGTGAAAAACTGTTTTTT	CASSQDVTLLGEKLFF	TRBJ1-4	TRBV3-1	NA	16	NA
TGTGCCATCAGTGAGTCGGTTCTAGCGGCTATCAAAAACTCCTACAATGAGCAGTTCTTC	CAISESVLAAIKNSYNEQFF	TRBJ2-1	TRBV10-3	TRBD2	20	many
TGTGCCAGCAGCCTGCGGGAAGCGGCTACGCAGTATTTT	CASSLREAATQYF	TRBJ2-3	TRBV12-3/TRBV12-4	NA	13	few
TGCAGTGCTAGAAATGATCTGAACAATGAGCAGTTCTTC	CSARNDLNNEQFF	TRBJ2-1	TRBV20-1	NA	13	NA
TGTGCCAGCAGCTTAGCAGGGACCAACCAAGAGACCCAGTACTTC	CASSLAGTNQETQYF	TRBJ2-5	TRBV7-2	NA	15	few
TGTGCCACCAGTGATTTCGCCCTAGCGGGAGTCGGTGAGCAGTTCTTC	CATSDFALAGVGEQFF	TRBJ2-1	TRBV24-1	TRBD2	16	NA
TGCAGCGTCTCCAGGGGCACGAATACGCAGTATTTT	CSVSRGTNTQYF	TRBJ2-3	TRBV29-1	NA	12	NA
TGTGCCAGCAGTTATCGGACAGACAATGAGCAGTTCTTC	CASSYRTDNEQFF	TRBJ2-1	TRBV6-2/TRBV6-3	NA	13	few
TGTGCCAGCAGAGGCAGGATCCCCTCTGGGGCCAACGTCCTGACTTTC	CASRGRIPSGANVLTF	TRBJ2-6	TRBV6-1	NA	16	NA
TGTGCCGGCCGGGACTCTCGTGATACGCAGTATTTT	CAGRDSRDTQYF	TRBJ2-3	TRBV5-4	NA	12	many
TGCGCCAGCAGCTTTGGTAGGGGAGGTGCAACCTACAATGAGCAGTTCTTC	CASSFGRGGATYNEQFF	TRBJ2-1	TRBV5-1	NA	17	NA
TGTGCCTGGAGTGTATGGCGGTTGGCAGGGGATGAAAAACTGTTTTTT	CAWSVWRLAGDEKLFF	TRBJ1-4	TRBV30	NA	16	few
TGCGCCAGCAGCGCAAGGGGGGACATGGTTGAGCAGTTCTTC	CASSARGDMVEQFF	TRBJ2-1	TRBV5-1	NA	14	few
TGTGCCAGCAGTGCGGGCGGGATGAGGACAGATACGCAGTATTTT	CASSAGGMRTDTQYF	TRBJ2-3	TRBV2	NA	15	NA
TGTGCCAGCAGCCAACACCTCGAGATGGATACTTACAATGAGCAGTTCTTC	CASSQHLEMDTYNEQFF	TRBJ2-1	TRBV4-2	NA	17	few
TGTGCCAGCAGTCCAACTAGCCCGAGCTCCTACAATGAGCAGTTCTTC	CASSPTSPSSYNEQFF	TRBJ2-1	TRBV28	NA	16	NA
TGTGCCAGCAGCTTAGGACAAAAGTCGGCAGGGATTTACGAAAAACTGTTTTTT	CASSLGQKSAGIYEKLFF	TRBJ1-4	TRBV11-2	NA	18	few
TGTGCCAGCTCACCAACCTCAGCCTTTAGCAATCAGCCCCAGCATTTT	CASSPTSAFSNQPQHF	TRBJ1-5	TRBV18	NA	16	few
TGTGCCAGCAGCTCGGGACAACCGAACACCGGGGAGCTGTTTTTT	CASSSGQPNTGELFF	TRBJ2-2	TRBV5-5	NA	15	NA
TGCAGTGGGAGGACAGGAGGGGGTCAAGAGACCCAGTACTTC	CSGRTGGGQETQYF	TRBJ2-5	TRBV20-1	NA	14	few
TGTGCCACCCTCCGTAGGGGGCCTGGAAACACCATATATTTT	CATLRRGPGNTIYF	TRBJ1-3	TRBV7-9	TRBD1	14	few